These 26 T cell receptor beta chains share one sample of origin, sequenced in a study of siplizumab effects on memory and regulatory T cells. Using immunoSEQ multiplex PCR, the repertoire was profiled, and TCRdb retains in-frame clones only, with some absent. The repertoire holds over 80,000 clones, with just under 95% as singletons. The sequenced sample consisted of non-Treg CD4+ T cells sorted from blood. The receptors come from a human donor in good health.

V usage is TRBV7-3 and J usage is TRBJ2-1; 13 positions agree with TRBD2. This CDR3 spans 18 amino acids. J was trimmed by 5 bases and V by 1 base; bases with no gene match: 8. Per germline, CDR1 SGHTA and CDR2 FQGTGA. CDR3 sequence: CASSLMPMGLAGNNEQFF. The DNA for the CDR3 is TGTGCCAGCAGCTTAATGCCTATGGGACTAGCGGGAAACAATGAGCAGTTCTTC.

The rearrangement links TRBV7-3 to TRBJ2-6, with D possibly matching TRBD1 (6 bases). The germline V and J ends were trimmed by 6 bases and 4 bases, with 28 bases remaining between them. Germline assignment: CDR1 SGHTA and CDR2 FQGTGA. The CDR3 is 20 amino acids. The CDR3 protein is CASRGMNRTESLAGANVLTF. The DNA of the CDR3 is TGTGCCAGCAGGGGAATGAACCGGACAGAATCCCTCGCAGGGGCCAACGTCCTGACTTTC. The complete variable domain, with remaining parts taken from reference TRBV7-3 and TRBJ2-6, reads GAGVSQTPSNKVTEKGKYVELRCDPISGHTALYWYRQSLGQGPEFLIYFQGTGAADDSGLPNDRFFAVRPEGSVSTLKIQRTERGDSAVYLCASRGMNRTESLAGANVLTFGAGSRLTVL.

The chain is built from TRBV7-6 and TRBJ2-3; D is unclear. CDR1 is SGHVS, CDR2 FNYEAQ, per germline. The CDR3 has 12 amino acids. V lost 2 bases and J lost 4, with 4 bases in between. In DNA, the CDR3 is TGTGCCAGCAGCTTAACTCCAGATACGCAGTATTTT. Its protein is CASSLTPDTQYF.

The chain couples TRBV29-1 to TRBJ2-7; 7 bases are a match to TRBD2. The CDR3 consists of 13 residues. V lost 6 bases and J lost 7; bases outside the gene matches: 12. Germline V lookup: CDR1 SQVTM, CDR2 ANQGSEA. CDR3 sequence: CSVPGLSDREQYF. CDR3 sequence (DNA): TGCAGCGTCCCGGGACTATCGGATAGAGAGCAGTACTTC.

The chain is built from TRBV29-1 and TRBJ2-5; 8 bases match TRBD1. This CDR3 has 13 residues. Trimming at V came to 6 bases and at J to 1 base, leaving 4 bases not matched to a gene. CDR1 is SQVTM, CDR2 ANQGSEA, per germline. The DNA for the CDR3 is TGCAGCGTCGCGGACAGGGCCCAAGAGACCCAGTACTTC. Amino acids: CSVADRAQETQYF.

The chain uses TRBV11-2 and TRBJ2-1, with D possibly TRBD2 on 7 matching bases. Germline-derived CDR1 and CDR2 are SGHAT and FQNNGV. With 0 bases removed from V and 2 bases from J, the gap between germline ends came to 20 bases. This CDR3 is built from 19 residues. CDR3: CASSLDRGGQGRAYNEQFF. As DNA, the CDR3 is TGTGCCAGCAGCTTAGATCGCGGGGGCCAGGGTCGGGCCTACAATGAGCAGTTCTTC.

The J gene is TRBJ2-2, the V gene TRBV19, with TRBD2 identical over 14 bases. CDR3 length: 17 residues. Losses at the gene ends were 4 bases for V and 5 bases for J; bases not matched to a gene: 6. Per germline, CDR1 LNHDA and CDR2 SQIVND (reference sequence). CDR3 loop: CASSRLAGGGRTGELFF. The CDR3 DNA follows: TGTGCCAGTAGTAGACTAGCGGGAGGGGGACGTACCGGGGAGCTGTTTTTT.

The chain links TRBV7-9 to TRBJ2-3, with D possibly TRBD1 on 6 matching bases. The ends were cut back, 5 bases at V and 0 bases at J, with 12 bases in the middle. Germline V lookup: CDR1 SEHNR, CDR2 FQNEAQ (reference sequence). The CDR3 runs 15 residues. CDR3 nucleotide sequence: TGTGCCAGCAGCCCTCAGACAGGTAGCACAGATACGCAGTATTTT. This encodes CASSPQTGSTDTQYF.

This chain uses TRBV6-1 with TRBJ1-4; no clear D. CDR1 and CDR2 (germline): MNHNS, SASEGT. This CDR3 has 15 amino acids. The V end lost 0 bases, the J end lost 8 bases, and 13 bases lay between the germline ends. CDR3 in DNA: TGTGCCAGCAGTGAAGCGAGGGCGGGTGGGGAAAAACTGTTTTTT. Its protein is CASSEARAGGEKLFF.

V and J are TRBV20-1 and TRBJ2-3; D ambiguous. The CDR3 has 11 residues. Germline CDR1 is DFQATT and CDR2 is SNEGSKA (reference sequence). Between the trimmed V and J ends, which lost 3 bases and 5 bases, there was a span of 6 bases. The CDR3 loop reads CSASGLDTQYF. The CDR3 nucleotides are TGCAGTGCTAGCGGGCTAGATACGCAGTATTTT.

The chain links TRBV10-2 to TRBJ2-3; 7 positions agree with TRBD1. The V and J ends lost 5 bases and 6 bases, in that order; junction bases with no gene match: 14. In germline, CDR1 is WSHSY, CDR2 SAAADI. The CDR3 is made up of 16 amino acids. CDR3 nucleotides: TGCGCCAGCAGTCTTCCCACAGGGGCCACCAAGGATACGCAGTATTTT. Translating gives CASSLPTGATKDTQYF.

V usage is TRBV9 and J usage is TRBJ2-6, with 7 bases fitting TRBD1. CDR3 length: 15 amino acids. The V and J ends lost 2 bases and 2 bases, in that order; junction bases with no gene match: 1. Germline V lookup: CDR1 SGDLS, CDR2 YYNGEE. In DNA, the CDR3 is TGTGCCAGCAGCGTCCAGGGGGCTGGGGCCAACGTCCTGACTTTC. Amino acids: CASSVQGAGANVLTF.

This chain connects TRBV5-1 to TRBJ2-3; maybe TRBD2 (6 bases). Trimming removed 4 bases from V and 0 bases from J, with 12 bases in between. The germline V gene has CDR1 SGHRS and CDR2 YFSETQ. The CDR3 runs to 15 residues. The CDR3 sequence: CASSLASVSTDTQYF. The CDR3, as DNA: TGCGCCAGCAGCCTCGCTAGCGTTAGCACAGATACGCAGTATTTT.

The chain couples TRBV30 to TRBJ1-1; 7 positions agree with TRBD1. With V trimmed by 3 bases and J by 5 bases, 12 bases remained unmatched. The CDR3 spans 15 residues. CDR1 GTSNPN and CDR2 SVGIG come from the germline V gene (reference sequence). CDR3 coding DNA: TGTGCCTGGAGCCCGACAGGGAGAGGTGGGACTGAAGCTTTCTTT. This codes for CAWSPTGRGGTEAFF.

The chain carries TRBV28 and TRBJ2-4; D possibly corresponds to TRBD2 (6 bases). The V gene's germline CDR1 is MDHEN and CDR2 SYDVKM. Trimming shortened V by 5 bases and J by 8 bases, and 16 bases separated the two germline ends. This CDR3 is 14 amino acids long. The chain's CDR3 is CASSPIGGWYIQYF. In DNA, the CDR3 is TGTGCCAGCAGTCCCATTGGGGGGTGGTACATTCAGTACTTC.

The V and J genes are TRBV15 and TRBJ1-5; D is unresolved. Trimming cost V 1 base and J 3 bases, with 13 bases left between them. This CDR3 has 16 residues. Germline CDR1 LNHNV, CDR2 YYDKDF (reference sequence). CDR3 region: CATSRGGPMLNQPQHF. For the CDR3, the DNA is TGTGCCACCAGCAGAGGAGGGCCGATGCTCAATCAGCCCCAGCATTTT.

The chain couples TRBV6-6 to TRBJ1-6; the D is unclear. CDR1 and CDR2 from the germline V gene are MNHNY and SVGAGI (reference sequence). The CDR3 has 15 residues. V lost 6 bases and J lost 0, with 9 bases in between. The CDR3 nucleotides are TGTGCCAGCAGCGACAATCGCTCCTATAATTCACCCCTCCACTTT. This translates into CASSDNRSYNSPLHF.

The chain carries TRBV28 and TRBJ2-5; TRBD2 agrees at 14 bases. V lost 1 base to trimming and J lost 5 bases; unmatched junction nucleotides: 9. The CDR3 runs to 18 residues. Germline V gene lookup returns CDR1 MDHEN and CDR2 SYDVKM. The CDR3 region has the DNA TGTGCCAGCAGTTTATCGACTAGCGGGAGGGCCCTGTTGGAGACCCAGTACTTC. The encoded protein is CASSLSTSGRALLETQYF.

The chain couples TRBV14 to TRBJ2-5; D remains ambiguous. The CDR3 spans 14 residues. Germline CDR1 is SGHDN and CDR2 is FVKESK. Trimming shortened V by 0 bases and J by 3 bases, and 8 bases separated the two germline ends. The CDR3 protein is CASSQDLRKETQYF. The CDR3 coding sequence is TGTGCCAGCAGCCAAGACCTAAGAAAAGAGACCCAGTACTTC.

This clone was seen just once. V gene TRBV11-3 combines with J gene TRBJ2-1, with 8 bases that match TRBD1. V shed 2 bases, J shed 3 bases, and the junction held 3 bases outside the gene matches. CDR1 SGHNT and CDR2 YENEEA come from the germline V gene. The CDR3 has 15 amino acids. Here the CDR3 DNA reads TGTGCCAGCAGCTTATTCGGACAGGGCTACAATGAGCAGTTCTTC. Protein product: CASSLFGQGYNEQFF.

The V call is TRBV7-2, the J call TRBJ1-2, with D maybe TRBD1 (6 bases). The CDR3 extends over 14 amino acids. The V end was cut by 0 bases, the J end by 5 bases, with 10 bases between. Germline CDR1 and CDR2: SGHTA and FQGNSA. The CDR3, as DNA: TGTGCCAGCAGCTTAGCTCGGACAGCTTATGGCTACACCTTC. The encoded protein is CASSLARTAYGYTF.

The V gene is TRBV6-6, the J gene TRBJ1-5, with unresolved D. The CDR3 loop spans 15 amino acids. V dropped 2 bases and J dropped 2 bases, with 10 bases sitting between them. The germline CDR1 and CDR2 sequences are MNHNY and SVGAGI (reference sequence). The chain's CDR3 is CASSYKADGNQPQHF. CDR3 in DNA: TGTGCCAGCAGTTACAAGGCGGACGGCAATCAGCCCCAGCATTTT.

The chain links TRBV6-5 to TRBJ1-5; D is undetermined. The germline V and J ends were trimmed by 5 bases and 0 bases, with 8 bases remaining between them. The germline V gene encodes CDR1 MNHEY and CDR2 SVGAGI. This CDR3 has 14 residues. CDR3 protein: CASSPSDSNQPQHF. The DNA for the CDR3 is TGTGCCAGCAGTCCGTCCGATAGCAATCAGCCCCAGCATTTT.

V usage is TRBV19 and J usage is TRBJ2-3, with 11 bases that match TRBD2. The CDR3 loop spans 15 amino acids. V dropped 3 bases and J dropped 7; count of bases not matched to a gene: 6. Germline loops: CDR1 LNHDA, CDR2 SQIVND (reference sequence). Here the CDR3 DNA reads TGTGCCAGTAGTATTTTGACTAGCGGGATGAATACGCAGTATTTT. Residues: CASSILTSGMNTQYF. Supplemented by reference TRBV19 and TRBJ2-3, the full variable domain reads DGGITQSPKYLFRKEGQNVTLSCEQNLNHDAMYWYRQDPGQGLRLIYYSQIVNDFQKGDIAEGYSVSREKKESFPLTVTSAQKNPTAFYLCASSILTSGMNTQYFGPGTRLTVL.

The gene calls are TRBV7-2 and TRBJ1-2, with no clear D. CDR3 length equals 14 residues. The ends were cut back, 5 bases at V and 5 bases at J, with 15 bases in the middle. Germline CDR1 is SGHTA and CDR2 is FQGNSA. The DNA for the CDR3 is TGTGCCAGCAGCACACCATCCACCTTATATGGCTACACCTTC. Translating gives CASSTPSTLYGYTF.

The gene calls are TRBV6-6 and TRBJ1-3; possible D gene TRBD1, 6 bases. V was clipped by 6 bases and J by 0 bases, with 15 bases between them. This CDR3 contains 16 residues. Germline-derived CDR1 and CDR2 are MNHNY and SVGAGI (reference sequence). CDR3 region: CASRNLQGSSGNTIYF. The CDR3 nucleotides read TGTGCCAGCAGGAACTTACAGGGCTCCTCTGGAAACACCATATATTTT.